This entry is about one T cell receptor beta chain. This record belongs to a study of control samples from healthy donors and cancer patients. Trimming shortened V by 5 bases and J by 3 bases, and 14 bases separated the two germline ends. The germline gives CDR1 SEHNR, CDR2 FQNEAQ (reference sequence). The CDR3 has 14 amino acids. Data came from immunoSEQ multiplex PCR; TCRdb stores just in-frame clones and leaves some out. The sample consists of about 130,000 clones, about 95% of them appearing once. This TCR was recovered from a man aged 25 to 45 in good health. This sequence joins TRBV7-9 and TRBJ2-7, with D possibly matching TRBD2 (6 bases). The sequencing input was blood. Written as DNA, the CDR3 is TGTGCCAGCAGCCCCCAGGGAGGACTCTACGAGCAGTACTTC. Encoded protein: CASSPQGGLYEQYF.